These 27 T cell receptor beta chains came from one sample sequenced in a study of blood T cell repertoires in COVID-19. Produced via immunoSEQ multiplex PCR; TCRdb's table is partial and in-frame only. The repertoire includes around 36,000 clones, around four fifths of them detected once, and approximately 4% sits in the top ten. The sequencing input was peripheral blood. These receptors were taken from a man aged 45 to 65 with acute or convalescent COVID-19.

The rearrangement uses TRBV5-6 and TRBJ1-2; 7 bases line up with TRBD1. CDR3 size: 14 residues. J lost 8 bases, V lost 3 bases, and 10 bases had no gene match. Per the germline V gene, CDR1 is SGHDT and CDR2 is YYEEEE. CDR3 nucleotides: TGTGCCAGCAGCTCCCCGAGGGGGCTCCGCGGCTACACCTTC. This gives the protein CASSSPRGLRGYTF.

The chain employs TRBV4-1 and TRBJ2-2; D gene ambiguous. Germline CDR1 is MGHRA and CDR2 is YSYEKL. The CDR3 consists of 13 residues. Trimming shortened V by 3 bases and J by 0 bases, and 2 bases separated the two germline ends. The CDR3 loop reads CASSHSNTGELFF. CDR3 nucleotide sequence: TGCGCCAGCAGCCACTCGAACACCGGGGAGCTGTTTTTT.

The chain couples TRBV10-3 to TRBJ1-1; D call uncertain. With 6 bases removed from V and 0 bases from J, the gap between germline ends came to 8 bases. The CDR3 consists of 13 residues. The germline CDR1 and CDR2 sequences are ENHRY and SYGVKD. The CDR3 coding sequence is TGTGCCATCAGGATTGGCCTGAACACTGAAGCTTTCTTT. It codes for CAIRIGLNTEAFF.

The rearrangement uses TRBV15 and TRBJ2-7; possibly TRBD2 for D (5 bases). Germline V gene data show CDR1 as LNHNV and CDR2 as YYDKDF (reference sequence). The CDR3 totals 12 residues. Between the trimmed V and J ends, which lost 0 bases and 9 bases, there was a span of 9 bases. This CDR3 reads CATSRDNGVQYF. In nucleotides, the CDR3 is TGTGCCACCAGCAGAGATAACGGGGTGCAGTACTTC.

The chain employs TRBV7-9 and TRBJ2-4, with TRBD2 matching 12 bases. Germline trimming cut 1 base from V and 8 bases from J; bases unmatched to any gene: 6. The length of the CDR3 is 16 residues. CDR1 is SEHNR and CDR2 is FQNEAQ in the germline V gene (reference sequence). DNA of the CDR3: TGTGCCAGCAGCTTAGGACTAGCGGGAGAGAGTGACATTCAGTACTTC. The encoded protein is CASSLGLAGESDIQYF.

The chain carries TRBV7-6 and TRBJ2-7; TRBD1 matches at 10 bases. Trimming at V came to 5 bases and at J to 4 bases, leaving 8 bases not matched to a gene. The CDR3 has 15 amino acids. The germline CDR1 and CDR2 sequences are SGHVS and FNYEAQ. The CDR3 loop is CASSQGPGQGYEQYF. DNA for the CDR3: TGTGCCAGCAGCCAGGGCCCGGGACAGGGGTACGAGCAGTACTTC. The full variable domain, completed using reference TRBV7-6 and TRBJ2-7, is GAGVSQSPRYKVTKRGQDVALRCDPISGHVSLYWYRQALGQGPEFLTYFNYEAQQDKSGLPNDRFSAERPEGSISTLTIQRTEQRDSAMYRCASSQGPGQGYEQYFGPGTRLTVT.

This clone appeared a single time. The V gene is TRBV6-2 or TRBV6-3, the J gene TRBJ1-1; D gene uncertain. Germline CDR1 MNHEY, CDR2 SVGEGT. The CDR3 extends over 19 amino acids. The V gene lost 2 bases and the J gene lost 7 bases, with 29 bases spanning the gap. The chain's CDR3 is CASSYGSPGTLSLWREAFF. The CDR3 DNA sequence: TGTGCCAGCAGTTACGGATCACCAGGCACGCTATCCTTGTGGCGTGAAGCTTTCTTT.

The J gene is TRBJ2-2, the V gene TRBV6-5; weak D call: TRBD1 (5 bases). The length of the CDR3 is 15 residues. CDR1 and CDR2 from the germline V gene are MNHEY and SVGAGI. V shed 3 bases and J shed 7 bases, with 15 bases lying between them. The CDR3: CASSYKAGYGGELFF. CDR3 DNA sequence: TGTGCCAGCAGTTATAAGGCAGGGTATGGCGGGGAGCTGTTTTTT.

The V and J genes are TRBV5-1 and TRBJ2-1; D is perhaps TRBD1 (5 bases). V was shortened by 1 base and J by 9 bases, with 20 bases between the two germline ends. Per germline, CDR1 SGHRS and CDR2 YFSETQ. CDR3 length equals 16 residues. The CDR3 DNA reads as TGCGCCAGCAGCTTGATCTTGTGGCAGGGTGGTGGTGAGCAGTTCTTC. Its protein product is CASSLILWQGGGEQFF.

The gene calls are TRBV7-8 and TRBJ1-6; weak D call: TRBD1 (5 bases). The CDR3 runs 14 residues. V was clipped by 1 base and J by 14 bases, with 15 bases between them. Germline V CDR1 and CDR2: SGHVS, FQNEAQ. The CDR3 is CASSLEGQGLSLHF. DNA for the CDR3: TGTGCCAGCAGCTTAGAGGGGCAGGGTTTATCCCTCCACTTT. The variable domain in full, with the rest retrieved from reference TRBV7-8 and TRBJ1-6, is GAGVSQSPRYKVAKRGQDVALRCDPISGHVSLFWYQQALGQGPEFLTYFQNEAQLDKSGLPSDRFFAERPEGSVSTLKIQRTQQEDSAVYLCASSLEGQGLSLHFGNGTRLTVT.

The chain uses TRBV5-1 and TRBJ2-1; 8 nucleotides line up with TRBD2. Germline CDR1 SGHRS, CDR2 YFSETQ. The CDR3 is 15 residues long. After removal of 0 bases from V and 9 bases from J, the junction contained 8 bases not matched to a gene. The CDR3 DNA is TGCGCCAGCAGCTTGGTTAGCGGGAATTTGGGTGAGCAGTTCTTC. This gives the protein CASSLVSGNLGEQFF.

The chain is built from TRBV3-1 (or the pseudogene TRBV3-2) and TRBJ2-2; TRBD2 matches 8 bases. V trimming: 4 bases; J trimming: 4 bases; junction bases outside the gene matches: 5. Germline V lookup: CDR1 LGHDT, CDR2 YNNKEL (reference sequence). The CDR3 has 15 residues. CDR3 protein: CASSRFTSGTGELFF. CDR3 nucleotide sequence: TGTGCCAGCAGCCGATTTACTAGCGGCACCGGGGAGCTGTTTTTT.

The chain recombines TRBV14 with TRBJ2-7; 7 bases fit TRBD1. CDR1 and CDR2 (germline): SGHDN, FVKESK. V shed 8 bases and J 5 bases; nucleotides not matched to a gene: 6. This CDR3 is 12 amino acids long. The CDR3 region is CASGTVGDEQYF. For the CDR3, the DNA is TGTGCCAGCGGGACAGTAGGCGACGAGCAGTACTTC.

The rearrangement uses TRBV5-1 and TRBJ1-2; possibly TRBD1 for D (6 bases). The germline gives CDR1 SGHRS, CDR2 YFSETQ. V was shortened by 0 bases and J by 5 bases, with 17 bases between the two germline ends. CDR3 size: 16 residues. The CDR3 DNA follows: TGCGCCAGCAGCTTGGGAGACAGGAGTTTTGGGTATGGCTACACCTTC. This encodes CASSLGDRSFGYGYTF.

This clone was observed once. The chain uses TRBV6-2 or TRBV6-3 and TRBJ2-1; a weak D match, TRBD2 (5 bases). Germline assignment: CDR1 MNHEY and CDR2 SVGEGT. Between the trimmed V and J ends, which lost 2 bases and 8 bases, there was a span of 13 bases. This CDR3 contains 14 residues. This CDR3 is CASSYSNSGDEQFF. The DNA for the CDR3 is TGTGCCAGCAGTTACAGCAACTCCGGGGATGAGCAGTTCTTC.

This clone was seen a handful of times. This sequence joins TRBV6-1 and TRBJ1-1; TRBD1 might be the D (5 bases). The germline V and J ends were trimmed by 2 bases and 8 bases, with 9 bases remaining between them. Per the germline V gene, CDR1 is MNHNS and CDR2 is SASEGT. The CDR3 totals 12 residues. CDR3 DNA sequence: TGTGCCAGCAGTGAAATTCGGGGGGAAGCTTTCTTT. Protein: CASSEIRGEAFF.

The chain employs TRBV7-2 and TRBJ2-3; 12 positions match TRBD2. CDR1 SGHTA and CDR2 FQGNSA come from the germline V gene. After removal of 5 bases from V and 3 bases from J, the junction contained 12 bases not matched to a gene. The CDR3 consists of 18 residues. The CDR3 coding sequence is TGTGCCAGCAGCCTGGAGGCTAGCGGGAGGGGGAGGACAGATACGCAGTATTTT. Protein sequence: CASSLEASGRGRTDTQYF.

This clone came up a few times. This chain connects TRBV19 to TRBJ2-7, with D hard to call. CDR3 length: 14 residues. Germline V gene data show CDR1 as LNHDA and CDR2 as SQIVND (reference sequence). Trimming took 3 bases from V and 2 from J, leaving 11 bases between them. This CDR3 reads CASSIVGDPYEQYF. The CDR3 DNA reads TGTGCCAGTAGTATTGTAGGAGACCCCTACGAGCAGTACTTC.

This clone came up a few times. V and J are TRBV3-1 (or the pseudogene TRBV3-2) and TRBJ2-7; 7 nucleotides agree with TRBD1. CDR1 is LGHDT and CDR2 is YNNKEL in the germline V gene (reference sequence). The J segment lost 4 bases and the V segment lost 4 bases, leaving 13 bases of the junction unmatched. The CDR3 spans 16 residues. The CDR3 DNA sequence: TGTGCCAGCAGCCGAAATACCGGGACAGCTGGATACGAGCAGTACTTC. Protein product: CASSRNTGTAGYEQYF.

J is TRBJ1-4 and V is TRBV13; no clear D. The length of the CDR3 is 14 residues. Germline CDR1 and CDR2: PRHDT and FYEKMQ (reference sequence). V lost 0 bases to trimming and J lost 2 bases, with 4 bases between them. Here the CDR3 reads CASSLGVTNEKLFF. The CDR3 nucleotides are TGTGCCAGCAGCTTAGGCGTCACTAATGAAAAACTGTTTTTT.

The chain joins TRBV6-6 to TRBJ2-3, with TRBD2 as a possible D gene (5 bases). The CDR3 consists of 14 residues. V dropped 5 bases and J dropped 3 bases, with 12 bases sitting between them. Germline V gene lookup returns CDR1 MNHNY and CDR2 SVGAGI (reference sequence). CDR3 nucleotide sequence: TGTGCCAGCAGTAGTCCTAGCTCTACAGATACGCAGTATTTT. Translation: CASSSPSSTDTQYF.

The V call is TRBV7-9, the J call TRBJ1-2; D is unresolved. Trimming stripped 5 bases from V and 6 bases from J, with 10 bases between. Per the germline V gene, CDR1 is SEHNR and CDR2 is FQNEAQ (reference sequence). CDR3 length equals 12 residues. The chain's CDR3 is CASSPSDNGYTF. The CDR3 DNA reads as TGTGCCAGCAGCCCGTCCGACAATGGCTACACCTTC.

V is TRBV5-1 and J is TRBJ2-1; 8 bases fit TRBD1. The CDR3 loop spans 15 amino acids. With V trimmed by 0 bases and J by 6 bases, 5 bases remained unmatched. CDR1 SGHRS and CDR2 YFSETQ come from the germline V gene. The CDR3 coding sequence is TGCGCCAGCAGCTTGGAGGGACAGGTTGGCAATGAGCAGTTCTTC. Protein sequence: CASSLEGQVGNEQFF. The whole variable domain, remainder taken from reference TRBV5-1 and TRBJ2-1, is KAGVTQTPRYLIKTRGQQVTLSCSPISGHRSVSWYQQTPGQGLQFLFEYFSETQRNKGNFPGRFSGRQFSNSRSEMNVSTLELGDSALYLCASSLEGQVGNEQFFGPGTRLTVL.

The J gene is TRBJ2-7, the V gene TRBV5-6; TRBD2 agrees at 10 bases. This CDR3 has 15 amino acids. CDR1 is SGHDT and CDR2 is YYEEEE in the germline V gene. V trimming: 0 bases; J trimming: 3 bases; junction bases outside the gene matches: 3. The CDR3 DNA reads TGTGCCAGCAGCTTGGCAGCGGGGGGGTACTACGAGCAGTACTTC. Translation: CASSLAAGGYYEQYF.

The CDR3: CASSLGPGGDYGYTF. In nucleotides, the CDR3 is TGTGCCAGCAGCTTAGGTCCCGGCGGGGACTATGGCTACACCTTC. The chain couples TRBV7-8 to TRBJ1-2; D gene uncertain. V lost 1 base to trimming and J lost 3 bases, with 12 bases between them. The CDR3 covers 15 residues. The germline gives CDR1 SGHVS, CDR2 FQNEAQ.

Only a few counts were recorded for this clone. This chain connects TRBV24-1 to TRBJ2-2; tentatively, D is TRBD1 (7 bases). V lost 9 bases and J 7 bases, leaving 23 bases between the germline ends. The germline V gene has CDR1 KGHDR and CDR2 SFDVKD. There are 16 residues in the CDR3. CDR3 DNA sequence: TGTGCCACCCGGTTTAGGGCAGGGGGAGGCAGCGGGGAGCTGTTTTTT. Amino acid sequence: CATRFRAGGGSGELFF.

This chain connects TRBV13 to TRBJ1-1, with 7 bases lining up with TRBD1. Germline V gives CDR1 PRHDT, CDR2 FYEKMQ (reference sequence). V dropped 5 bases and J dropped 5; count of bases not matched to a gene: 5. This CDR3 spans 13 amino acids. CDR3: CASSETGSTEAFF. The CDR3 nucleotides read TGTGCCAGCAGCGAGACAGGGTCTACTGAAGCTTTCTTT.